This TCR beta chain was captured by sequencing in a study of CD8+ T cells in alopecia areata listed by TCRdb under 2018. In terms of the full investigation: The treated patients, all with moderate-to-severe alopecia areata, were enrolled in an open-label pilot trial of oral tofacitinib given at 5 to 10 mg twice daily. Tofacitinib was given for 6 to 18 months, followed by 6 months of follow-up off drug to assess delayed response and recurrence. To study T cell clonal expansion in alopecia areata, the researchers applied high-throughput TCRbeta sequencing to both the C3H/HeJ mouse model and human patients. In humans, TCRbeta sequencing was performed on scalp tissue and on sorted CD4+ and CD8+ peripheral blood T cells from healthy controls and from patients with patchy or totalis/universalis alopecia areata. Biopsies were taken from tofacitinib-treated patients at baseline and at 4 and 24 weeks of treatment, and a later scalp biopsy was taken in several of the tofacitinib-treated patients. Scalp clonality was compared among normal scalp (n=4), patchy alopecia areata scalp (n=8), and alopecia totalis/universalis scalp (n=8). RNA came from the PAXgene miRNA kit for fixed scalp, the miRNeasy kit for PBMCs, and the RNeasy kit for mouse skin. TCRbeta CDR3 regions were amplified by immunoSEQ multiplex PCR with 35 Vbeta forward and 13 Jbeta reverse primers. General conclusions and limits of the study: Compared with normal scalp, lesional scalp had higher clonality and more expanded CD8+ clones, particularly in alopecia totalis/universalis, a pattern that suggests antigenic drive. Compared with mice, TCR sequences shared between patients were less clear, possibly partly because of HLA diversity across the patient population. Unlike mouse skin, which is dominated by gammadelta T cells, normal human skin has resident alphabeta T cells that are also sequenced, and this complicates analysis of the scalp TCR repertoire.

Concerning this clone itself: Which antigen it targets is not known. Nothing much larger sits one base from this clone, and base qualities are not available.

The protocol used for the library was the immunoSEQ multiplex PCR assay. RNA was extracted from all samples and reverse transcribed into cDNA as template for TCR sequencing. First-strand cDNA was synthesized using SuperScript III with a 2:1 mix of oligo-dT and random hexamers. Amplification bias was assessed with a synthetic immune receptor repertoire, and residual bias was removed computationally. The study's own analysis went as follows. Raw reads were preprocessed for error removal, and CDR3 was defined according to IMGT conventions as running from the conserved cysteine to phenylalanine. Clonality was calculated as 1 minus Shannon entropy normalized by log2 of the number of productive unique TCRs. CD4 or CD8 identity of scalp clones was inferred by cross-referencing scalp TCRbeta sequences with sorted blood CD4 and CD8 repertoires. TCRdb retrieved this table from immuneACCESS and kept in-frame rearrangements only. Not all clones are present; in checked studies, unresolved V genes account for under half, and no reason is known for the remainder. V and J calls and clone size follow that table, whereas D and trimming were derived from the DNA. In this sample the table shows some 180,000 clones, roughly 60% of which occur a single time. 1.5% to 2% of the sample goes to the ten largest clones.

The label giving this sample's time point can be read as: baseline before oral tofacitinib. Lesional scalp punch biopsies and peripheral blood were collected from alopecia areata patients. PBMCs were isolated by density centrifugation and stained for CD3, CD4 and CD8, and CD4+ and CD8+ T cells were sorted on a FACSAria. The CDR3 contains 15 residues, cysteine and phenylalanine counted. CDR3 DNA is the only sequence kept; it has 45 bases, read in frame from the first base. CDR1 LNHDA and CDR2 SQIVND are derived from the germline V gene (reference sequence). The V end loses 7 bases and the J end loses 0 bases, and a stretch of 13 bases separates them.

The chain employs TRBV19 and TRBJ1-5; no D gene can be assigned with confidence. This clonotype was obtained from a human donor with alopecia areata. The source material was CD4+ T cells sorted from blood, sampled at week 0. The sequence in DNA is TGTGCCAGTACCACGACACACTATAGCAATCAGCCCCAGCATTTT. Translated, this is CASTTTHYSNQPQHF.